These T cell receptor beta chains were read from a single sample in a study of T-cell memory formation after mild COVID-19. TCRdb reprocessed the 5' RACE reads with MiXCR, giving one entry per CDR3 protein. The profile shows some 150,000 distinct CDR3 sequences, over 15% of them singletons. The specimen sequenced was PBMCs or a T cell subset sorted from them (not recorded which). These receptors were taken from an adult woman who had mild COVID-19 (a few samples of this study predate the infection). Cell type and time point are not known. Both conserved end residues are part of each CDR3. The D gene is left open where the match is weak. The listing skips clone size in some rows; elsewhere it reads once, few, many or a size class.

clone size	V gene	D gene	J gene	CDR3 DNA	CDR3 protein
few	TRBV6-2/TRBV6-3	.	TRBJ2-2	TGTGCCAGCAGGCCTGGAGGTTTCGGGGAGCTGTTTTTT	CASRPGGFGELFF
.	TRBV4-3	.	TRBJ1-4	TGCGCCAGCAGCCAAGACGGCGGGATCGGTGAAAAACTGTTTTTT	CASSQDGGIGEKLFF
.	TRBV7-2	TRBD1	TRBJ1-1	TGTGCCAGCAGCTTAACCGGACAGGGCAACACTGAAGCTTTCTTT	CASSLTGQGNTEAFF
.	TRBV12-2	.	TRBJ1-5	TGTGCAAGTCGCTTAGCGCCCTTGAGACAGGGGAATCAGCCCCAGCATTTT	CASRLAPLRQGNQPQHF
few	TRBV7-2	.	TRBJ2-3	TGTGCCAGCAGCCCTAGGTGGGGAACAGATACGCAGTATTTT	CASSPRWGTDTQYF
few	TRBV2	TRBD1	TRBJ2-1	TGTGCCAGCAGTCCGCAGGGACAGGGGGCAGACAATGAGCAGTTCTTC	CASSPQGQGADNEQFF
.	TRBV5-1	.	TRBJ2-4	TGCGCCAGCAGCTATGGTGGGCCCGCCTCTGATCAGTACTTC	CASSYGGPASDQYF
many	TRBV5-1	.	TRBJ2-7	TGCGCCAGCAGCTTGGCCTTAAATCCCACCACCGCCTACGAGCAGTACTTC	CASSLALNPTTAYEQYF
.	TRBV7-9	.	TRBJ2-3	TGTGCCAGCAGCTTAATGGGAAAGAGCACAGATACGCAGTATTTT	CASSLMGKSTDTQYF
few	TRBV5-1	.	TRBJ1-3	TGCGCCAGCAGCCAGGACAGCGGGCGAACTGGAAACACCATATATTTT	CASSQDSGRTGNTIYF
few	TRBV5-1	.	TRBJ1-1	TGCGCCAGCAGCTTCCGAGGGAGGAACACTGAAGCTTTCTTT	CASSFRGRNTEAFF
.	TRBV11-1	.	TRBJ2-6	TGTGCCAGCAGCTTAGCAGGGGCTGGGGCCAACGTCCTGACTTTC	CASSLAGAGANVLTF
few	TRBV20-1	TRBD2	TRBJ2-3	TGCAGTGCCGGACTAGCGGGGCACACAGATACGCAGTATTTT	CSAGLAGHTDTQYF
few	TRBV6-5	.	TRBJ2-1	TGTGCCAGCAGTCCGGCGACAGCTACGGGGGAGCAGTTCTTC	CASSPATATGEQFF
few	TRBV12-3/TRBV12-4	.	TRBJ2-7	TGTGCCAGCAGTTTAGACTTCTACGAGCAGTACTTC	CASSLDFYEQYF
few	TRBV5-1	.	TRBJ2-3	TGCGCCAGCAGCTTGGCCTGGACTACGGGCTCCACAGATACGCAGTATTTT	CASSLAWTTGSTDTQYF
many	TRBV7-9	.	TRBJ2-7	TGTGCCAGCAGCTTAGGACTAAATTACGAGCAGTACTTC	CASSLGLNYEQYF
.	TRBV5-1	.	TRBJ2-2	TGCGCCAGCAGCTTGAGTCCCACTGTAGCGAACACCGGGGAGCTGTTTTTT	CASSLSPTVANTGELFF
few	TRBV2	TRBD1	TRBJ2-2	TGTGCCAGCAGGACAGGGACCATGAACACCGGGGAGCTGTTTTTT	CASRTGTMNTGELFF
.	TRBV6-5	.	TRBJ2-3	TGTGCCAGCAGTTACTCGTCCCGGGGATGGGGGGCAGATACGCAGTATTTT	CASSYSSRGWGADTQYF
few	TRBV18	.	TRBJ2-7	TGTGCCAGCTCACCTTTGGACTCCACATCCCCGGGGGAGCAGTACTTC	CASSPLDSTSPGEQYF
.	TRBV21-1	.	TRBJ2-1	TGTGCCAGCAGCCTATCGTCAAACCGGACACTTACCTACAATGAGCAGTTCTTC	CASSLSSNRTLTYNEQFF
.	TRBV18	TRBD1	TRBJ1-6	TGTGCCAGCTCCCAGAGACAGGGTGGCTCACCCCTCCACTTT	CASSQRQGGSPLHF
once	TRBV6-5	.	TRBJ2-2	TGTGCCAGCATGGAGATCCAGAGAACCGGGGAGCTGTTTTTT	CASMEIQRTGELFF
.	TRBV5-1	.	TRBJ1-3	TGCGCCAGCAGCAAGGACGGCCTCTCTGGAAACACCATATATTTT	CASSKDGLSGNTIYF
few	TRBV29-1	.	TRBJ2-1	TGCAGCGTTGCTCTAGTATGGGGTGAGCAGTTCTTC	CSVALVWGEQFF
few	TRBV29-1	.	TRBJ1-2	TGCAGCGTTGTGGGGGGGATTAACTATGGCTACACCTTC	CSVVGGINYGYTF
few	TRBV4-2	.	TRBJ2-2	TGTGCCAGCAGCCAGGGACATATGAACACCGGGGAGCTGTTTTTT	CASSQGHMNTGELFF
few	TRBV5-1	.	TRBJ2-3	TGCGCCAGCAGAGTGGGGGAGACAGATACGCAGTATTTT	CASRVGETDTQYF
.	TRBV29-1	.	TRBJ2-7	TGCAGCGTTGACCCGGGTGGGGGGCGCGAGCAGTACTTC	CSVDPGGGREQYF
.	TRBV10-3	TRBD2	TRBJ2-3	TGTGCCATCAGTGAGCCTCGGACTAGCGCAGATACGCAGTATTTT	CAISEPRTSADTQYF
.	TRBV18	.	TRBJ1-1	TGTGCCAGCTCTTCGGACTGGAACACTGAAGCTTTCTTT	CASSSDWNTEAFF
few	TRBV5-1	.	TRBJ2-7	TGCGCCAGCAGCCCAGTGGGGGAATCCGACGAGCAGTACTTC	CASSPVGESDEQYF
many	TRBV18	.	TRBJ2-3	TGTGCCAGCTCCTCCAGCGGAGGCACAGATACGCAGTATTTT	CASSSSGGTDTQYF
.	TRBV10-3	TRBD1	TRBJ1-2	TGTGCCATCAGTCCGGGACAGGGGAGCGGCTACACCTTC	CAISPGQGSGYTF
once	TRBV3-1	.	TRBJ2-2	TGTGCCAGCAGAAACAGGGTAAAGAGCACCGGGGAGCTGTTTTTT	CASRNRVKSTGELFF
few	TRBV12-3/TRBV12-4	.	TRBJ1-1	TGTGCCAGCAGTTTAGCCAGGGGCGACAGTAGGACTGAAGCTTTCTTT	CASSLARGDSRTEAFF
.	TRBV5-1	.	TRBJ2-2	TGCGCCAGCAGCGGCGGTAGGAGCACCGGGGAGCTGTTTTTT	CASSGGRSTGELFF
many	TRBV6-5	.	TRBJ2-3	TGTGCCAGCAGCAGAAAGGGCACAGATACGCAGTATTTT	CASSRKGTDTQYF
.	TRBV2	.	TRBJ2-4	TGTGCCAGCAGTTTTTCCCGGGCTAACCAAAACATTCAGTACTTC	CASSFSRANQNIQYF
few	TRBV23-1	.	TRBJ2-7	TGCGCCAGCAGTCCGCCTTCTGGATGGGCGGCCTACGAGCAGTACTTC	CASSPPSGWAAYEQYF
few	TRBV12-3/TRBV12-4	TRBD2	TRBJ2-2	TGTGCCAGCAGTCCTGGGGGGGTTAAGAACGGGGAGCTGTTTTTT	CASSPGGVKNGELFF
.	TRBV15	.	TRBJ1-2	TGTGCCACCAGCAGCCCCTCCCCTGGGTCCTATGGCTACACCTTC	CATSSPSPGSYGYTF
.	TRBV7-2	.	TRBJ2-5	TGTGCCAGCAGCCAGTACACTCAAGAGACCCAGTACTTC	CASSQYTQETQYF
.	TRBV5-1	TRBD1	TRBJ1-2	TGCGCCAGCAGCTTCGACAGGGGGTTGGATGGCTACACCTTC	CASSFDRGLDGYTF
few	TRBV12-3/TRBV12-4	.	TRBJ2-7	TGTGCCAGCACCCAGCTTCGGCACTTCGGAGATGACGAGCAGTACTTC	CASTQLRHFGDDEQYF
.	TRBV4-1	TRBD1	TRBJ1-2	TGCGCCAGCAGCCAAGAGGGACAGGGAGGATATGGCTACACCTTC	CASSQEGQGGYGYTF
few	TRBV29-1	.	TRBJ2-3	TGCAGCGTTGAATCGACAGCTAGCACAGATACGCAGTATTTT	CSVESTASTDTQYF
few	TRBV30	TRBD2	TRBJ2-5	TGTGCCTGGACTAGCGGGGGAGCCGGGTCTCCGGAGACCCAGTACTTC	CAWTSGGAGSPETQYF
few	TRBV5-1	.	TRBJ2-5	TGCGCCAGCAGCTTGTGGCGGGTCGGAGAGACCCAGTACTTC	CASSLWRVGETQYF
medium-sized	TRBV12-3/TRBV12-4	TRBD1	TRBJ2-7	TGTGCCAGCAGCTTAGGACAGGGCTACGAGCAGTACTTC	CASSLGQGYEQYF
few	TRBV6-1	TRBD2	TRBJ2-2	TGTGCCAGCAGTGAAAGCGGGGCGAACACCGGGGAGCTGTTTTTT	CASSESGANTGELFF
few	TRBV5-5	.	TRBJ2-2	TGTGCCAGCAGCCGGGCAGAGGCTACCATGGGGAGCACCGGGGAGCTGTTTTTT	CASSRAEATMGSTGELFF
.	TRBV20-1	TRBD1	TRBJ1-5	TGCAGTGCTAGAGATATAGGCAGGGGGAGTCAGCCCCAGCATTTT	CSARDIGRGSQPQHF